This T cell receptor (beta chain) emerged from a study of radiation and T cells in renal cell carcinoma. Indicated time point: blood 4 weeks post-SBRT, at nephrectomy. The treatment was: 15 Gy SBRT to primary tumor, nephrectomy 4 weeks later. The study, taken as a whole, reports: Pretreatment tumor biopsies were lacking, so baseline clonotypes are unknown.

As for this clone: Its antigen is unidentified.

Using immunoSEQ multiplex PCR, the repertoire was profiled, and TCRdb retains in-frame clones only, with some absent. The sample has roughly 170,000 clones; about 87% are singletons. The CDR3 sequence is 14 residues long. V lost 4 bases and J lost 4, with 13 bases in between. CDR1 is SGHDN, CDR2 FVKESK, per germline. The J gene is TRBJ1-2, the V gene TRBV14, with a possible D match to TRBD1 (6 bases). The starting material was blood, obtained from a patient whose treatment included radiotherapy and nephrectomy. The receptor was derived from a woman between 50 and 59 years old with renal cell carcinoma. The CDR3 region has the DNA TGTGCCAGCAGCCTCTCTTGGGACACCTATGGCTACACCTTC. Translating it yields CASSLSWDTYGYTF.